The 28 T cell receptor beta chains presented below share a single source sample, sequenced in a study of cytomegalovirus exposure and HLA in healthy donors. The study ran its PCR with 60 Vbeta and 13 Jbeta primers. Using immunoSEQ multiplex PCR, the repertoire was profiled, and TCRdb retains in-frame clones only, with some absent. This table has approximately 150,000 clones, roughly four fifths appearing once. Sequencing was performed on PBMCs. The receptors shown here come from a woman aged 55-70 years in good health and CMV-seronegative.

V and J are TRBV6-5 and TRBJ2-3; 8 bases line up with TRBD1. Germline V gene lookup returns CDR1 MNHEY and CDR2 SVGAGI. The length of the CDR3 is 13 residues. J was trimmed by 2 bases and V by 7 bases; bases with no gene match: 2. DNA of the CDR3: TGTGCCAGCACAGGGGGCGCCACAGATACGCAGTATTTT. Protein sequence: CASTGGATDTQYF.

The chain is built from TRBV25-1 and TRBJ1-1; D gene uncertain. Germline V CDR1 and CDR2: MGHDK, SYGVNS. Trimming took 2 bases from V and 6 from J, leaving 10 bases between them. The CDR3 is 13 amino acids. CDR3 residues: CASSENSLPEAFF. The CDR3 coding sequence is TGTGCCAGCAGTGAAAACTCTCTCCCTGAAGCTTTCTTT.

The chain recombines TRBV5-1 with TRBJ2-2; no firm D call. With 0 bases removed from V and 1 base from J, the gap between germline ends came to 7 bases. Germline lookup yields CDR1 SGHRS and CDR2 YFSETQ. CDR3 size: 15 residues. In nucleotides, the CDR3 is TGCGCCAGCAGCTTGGTTCCGGGGAACACCGGGGAGCTGTTTTTT. Its protein product is CASSLVPGNTGELFF.

The V gene is TRBV7-3, the J gene TRBJ2-2; 8 bases line up with TRBD1. The CDR3 loop spans 14 amino acids. V trimming: 4 bases; J trimming: 6 bases; junction bases outside the gene matches: 4. Germline CDR1 reads SGHTA; CDR2 reads FQGTGA. CDR3 region: CASSSPQGAGELFF. In DNA, the CDR3 is TGTGCCAGCAGCTCACCACAGGGGGCCGGGGAGCTGTTTTTT. Supplemented by reference TRBV7-3 and TRBJ2-2, the full variable domain reads GAGVSQTPSNKVTEKGKYVELRCDPISGHTALYWYRQSLGQGPEFLIYFQGTGAADDSGLPNDRFFAVRPEGSVSTLKIQRTERGDSAVYLCASSSPQGAGELFFGEGSRLTVL.

The chain joins TRBV9 to TRBJ2-5; perhaps TRBD1 as D (6 bases). Germline V gene sequence: CDR1 SGDLS, CDR2 YYNGEE. The CDR3 has 14 residues. V lost 2 bases and J 4 bases, leaving 12 bases between the germline ends. The CDR3, as DNA: TGTGCCAGCAGCGTTACAGGGATGGGAGAGACCCAGTACTTC. This encodes CASSVTGMGETQYF. The full variable domain, its missing parts supplied by reference TRBV9 and TRBJ2-5, is DSGVTQTPKHLITATGQRVTLRCSPRSGDLSVYWYQQSLDQGLQFLIQYYNGEERAKGNILERFSAQQFPDLHSELNLSSLELGDSALYFCASSVTGMGETQYFGPGTRLLVL.

The chain has TRBV28 and TRBJ1-3; 9 nucleotides line up with TRBD1. V lost 0 bases, J lost 8 bases, and 5 bases stayed unmatched. There are 15 residues in the CDR3. Per the germline V gene, CDR1 is MDHEN and CDR2 is SYDVKM. The CDR3 loop is CASSLWTGGSYTIYF. Here the CDR3 DNA reads TGTGCCAGCAGTTTATGGACAGGGGGGAGCTACACCATATATTTT.

This clone has only a few counts. The chain recombines TRBV5-1 with TRBJ1-2; no firm D call. Germline CDR1 reads SGHRS; CDR2 reads YFSETQ. Deletions cut 6 bases from V and 8 bases from J, with 17 bases between. This CDR3 spans 13 amino acids. The CDR3 here is CASTTLTGWGYTF. The DNA of the CDR3 is TGCGCCAGCACTACCCTAACCGGGTGGGGCTACACCTTC.

This sequence joins TRBV5-1 and TRBJ2-5; tentative D call: TRBD1 (5 bases). From germline, CDR1 is SGHRS and CDR2 YFSETQ. The CDR3 length is 14 residues. Trimming cost V 3 bases and J 5 bases, with 14 bases left between them. The CDR3 DNA is TGCGCCAGCAGCTCCGGACAACCCCGGGAGACCCAGTACTTC. Its protein is CASSSGQPRETQYF.

The chain is built from TRBV28 and TRBJ2-7; D possibly corresponds to TRBD2 (5 bases). Looked up from germline, CDR1 is MDHEN and CDR2 is SYDVKM. Trimming took 6 bases from V and 1 from J, leaving 16 bases between them. The CDR3 has 15 residues. This chain's CDR3 is CASSPSTPGSYEQYF. The CDR3, as DNA: TGTGCCAGCAGCCCCTCCACCCCGGGGTCCTACGAGCAGTACTTC.

The gene calls are TRBV5-1 and TRBJ2-5; 7 bases align to TRBD2. The V gene's germline CDR1 is SGHRS and CDR2 YFSETQ. The V segment lost 4 bases and the J segment 2 bases; nucleotides outside the gene matches: 8. This CDR3 comprises 15 residues. The CDR3 reads CASSLRAGQQETQYF. The CDR3 DNA is TGCGCCAGCAGCCTCAGAGCGGGGCAACAAGAGACCCAGTACTTC.

The rearrangement joins TRBV27 to TRBJ1-1; TRBD1 is a possible D gene (6 bases). The CDR3 spans 17 residues. Germline V gene data show CDR1 as MNHEY and CDR2 as SMNVEV (reference sequence). Trimming removed 5 bases at V and 1 base at J, with 20 bases between. The CDR3 reads CASSTYEQGIRNTEAFF. CDR3 in DNA: TGTGCCAGCAGTACCTACGAACAGGGAATTAGGAACACTGAAGCTTTCTTT.

This clone was seen only a few times. The chain employs TRBV18 and TRBJ2-7, with 7 bases identical to TRBD2. V was clipped by 0 bases and J by 2 bases; unmatched bases: 1. Germline V gene lookup returns CDR1 KGHSH and CDR2 LQKENI. This CDR3 is built from 14 residues. As DNA, the CDR3 is TGTGCCAGCTCACCACCGGGACTACCCTACGAGCAGTACTTC. The encoded protein is CASSPPGLPYEQYF.

There are a few counts of this clone. The chain carries TRBV28 and TRBJ1-2; possible D gene TRBD1, 6 bases. V lost 5 bases and J 4 bases, leaving 17 bases between the germline ends. This CDR3 has 15 residues. The V gene's germline CDR1 is MDHEN and CDR2 SYDVKM. For the CDR3, the DNA is TGTGCCAGCAGTCTAGGGGGAGGGGGGCGCTATGGCTACACCTTC. Its protein is CASSLGGGGRYGYTF.

This chain connects TRBV5-4 to TRBJ1-1, with D possibly matching TRBD1 (6 bases). The CDR3 consists of 16 residues. V was shortened by 0 bases and J by 3 bases, with 15 bases between the two germline ends. Germline CDR1 reads SGHNT; CDR2 reads YYREEE (reference sequence). The CDR3 protein is CASSLAGAVEYTEAFF. The CDR3 DNA follows: TGTGCCAGCAGCTTGGCAGGGGCTGTGGAATACACTGAAGCTTTCTTT.

V gene TRBV13 combines with J gene TRBJ2-7; 7 bases are shared with TRBD1. CDR3 length: 15 residues. Looked up from germline, CDR1 is PRHDT and CDR2 is FYEKMQ (reference sequence). The J segment lost 6 bases and the V segment lost 3 bases, leaving 11 bases of the junction unmatched. The CDR3 is CASSFRAGGPIEQYF. The CDR3 DNA is TGTGCCAGCAGCTTCCGGGCAGGGGGTCCGATCGAGCAGTACTTC.

A few counts support this clone. V is TRBV6-5 and J is TRBJ2-7; 13 nucleotides line up with TRBD2. The CDR3 sequence is 15 residues long. Germline V gene data show CDR1 as MNHEY and CDR2 as SVGAGI. CDR3 amino acids: CATGLAGESSYEQYF. CDR3 DNA sequence: TGTGCTACCGGACTAGCGGGGGAAAGCTCCTACGAGCAGTACTTC.

As DNA, the CDR3 is TGTGCCAGCAGTTTCGGGCTAGCGGGAGGACCTAGCACAGATACGCAGTATTTT. Translated, it gives CASSFGLAGGPSTDTQYF. The V gene is TRBV27, the J gene TRBJ2-3; 11 bases agree with TRBD2. With 3 bases clipped from V and 0 bases from J, the junction kept 8 bases outside the gene matches. The CDR3 contains 18 residues. Germline V gene lookup returns CDR1 MNHEY and CDR2 SMNVEV (reference sequence).

The chain combines TRBV27 with TRBJ1-2, with 8 bases aligning to TRBD1. CDR1 and CDR2 (germline): MNHEY, SMNVEV (reference sequence). J was trimmed by 10 bases and V by 4 bases; bases with no gene match: 23. The CDR3 runs to 18 residues. DNA for the CDR3: TGTGCCAGCAGTTCCTCACCGTCTTACAACAGGGGGAGGGGTTTCTACACCTTC. Its protein is CASSSSPSYNRGRGFYTF.

The chain carries TRBV19 and TRBJ1-5; TRBD1 is a possible D gene (5 bases). The CDR3 has 13 residues. The ends were cut back, 4 bases at V and 6 bases at J, with 10 bases in the middle. Germline V gene sequence: CDR1 LNHDA, CDR2 SQIVND (reference sequence). This CDR3 reads CASSKQEGQPQHF. In nucleotides, the CDR3 is TGTGCCAGTAGTAAACAGGAGGGTCAGCCCCAGCATTTT.

The chain carries TRBV5-4 and TRBJ2-6; perhaps TRBD1 as D (5 bases). CDR3 length: 15 residues. CDR1 SGHNT and CDR2 YYREEE come from the germline V gene (reference sequence). Trimming shortened V by 1 base and J by 1 base, and 6 bases separated the two germline ends. CDR3 bases: TGTGCCAGCAGCTTGCCAGGGTCTGGGGCCAACGTCCTGACTTTC. Encoded protein: CASSLPGSGANVLTF.

The J gene is TRBJ1-2, the V gene TRBV7-3; D is unresolved. The germline CDR1 and CDR2 sequences are SGHTA and FQGTGA. The CDR3 covers 13 residues. Between the trimmed V and J ends, which lost 3 bases and 4 bases, there was a span of 9 bases. CDR3 nucleotides: TGTGCCAGCAGCTTCAACGCGGGCTATGGCTACACCTTC. Amino acid sequence: CASSFNAGYGYTF.

This chain links TRBV7-9 with TRBJ2-7; TRBD1 agrees at 9 bases. The J segment lost 1 base and the V segment lost 5 bases, leaving 3 bases of the junction unmatched. Germline V lookup: CDR1 SEHNR, CDR2 FQNEAQ (reference sequence). The CDR3 covers 14 residues. Here the CDR3 DNA reads TGTGCCAGCAGCCTCGGGACAGGGTCCTACGAGCAGTACTTC. This gives the protein CASSLGTGSYEQYF.

This clone was counted between two and nine times. The chain joins TRBV5-5 to TRBJ2-7; D is possibly TRBD1 (5 bases). This CDR3 is built from 15 residues. Between the trimmed V and J ends, which lost 0 bases and 0 bases, there was a span of 10 bases. Germline-derived CDR1 and CDR2 are SGHKS and YYEKEE (reference sequence). In nucleotides, the CDR3 is TGTGCCAGCAGCTTGGGACAGACGAGCTCCTACGAGCAGTACTTC. Encoded protein: CASSLGQTSSYEQYF.

V is TRBV4-1 and J is TRBJ2-3, with TRBD1 matching 9 bases. CDR3 length: 17 residues. Looked up from germline, CDR1 is MGHRA and CDR2 is YSYEKL. Trimming took 1 base from V and 6 from J; bases not matched to a gene: 11. CDR3 sequence reads: CASSQASGTGFMDTQYF. The CDR3 nucleotides are TGCGCCAGCAGCCAAGCCTCCGGGACAGGGTTTATGGATACGCAGTATTTT.

The chain recombines TRBV11-2 with TRBJ2-3; D may be TRBD1 (6 bases). This CDR3 spans 16 amino acids. V lost 5 bases to trimming and J lost 3 bases, with 18 bases between them. Germline V lookup: CDR1 SGHAT, CDR2 FQNNGV. CDR3 protein: CASSPSGAPKTDTQYF. CDR3 DNA: TGTGCCAGCAGCCCGTCAGGGGCCCCCAAGACAGATACGCAGTATTTT.

The chain has TRBV4-1 and TRBJ1-5, with TRBD1 as a possible D gene (5 bases). V lost 0 bases and J lost 7, with 10 bases in between. Per germline, CDR1 MGHRA and CDR2 YSYEKL. This CDR3 contains 14 residues. The DNA of the CDR3 is TGCGCCAGCAGCCAAGATACAGGAACGCAGCCCCAGCATTTT. Translation gives CASSQDTGTQPQHF.

This clone appeared a single time. The chain recombines TRBV18 with TRBJ2-1; maybe TRBD2 (5 bases). The V and J ends lost 3 bases and 4 bases respectively, with 10 bases between them. Germline V gene lookup returns CDR1 KGHSH and CDR2 LQKENI. The CDR3 extends over 14 amino acids. The CDR3 DNA reads TGTGCCAGCTCACCGTCGAGGGAATACAATGAGCAGTTCTTC. This sequence encodes CASSPSREYNEQFF.

The chain is built from TRBV6-5 and TRBJ2-1; the D is unclear. V was shortened by 5 bases and J by 7 bases, with 6 bases between the two germline ends. This CDR3 has 11 residues. Germline V gives CDR1 MNHEY, CDR2 SVGAGI. The DNA for the CDR3 is TGTGCCAGCAGTGAGAAGAATGAGCAGTTCTTC. Translated: CASSEKNEQFF.